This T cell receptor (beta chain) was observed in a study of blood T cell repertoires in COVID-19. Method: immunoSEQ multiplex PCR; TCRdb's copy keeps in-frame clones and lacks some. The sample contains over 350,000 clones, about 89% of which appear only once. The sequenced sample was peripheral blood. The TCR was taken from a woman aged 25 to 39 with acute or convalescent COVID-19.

For the CDR3, the DNA is TGTGCCAGCAGCCAAGATAATATGCTGGGCCAGGGCTCAGCTTTCTTT. This encodes CASSQDNMLGQGSAFF. J is TRBJ1-1 and V is TRBV4-2, with TRBD1 as a possible D gene (5 bases). Trimming removed 0 bases from V and 10 bases from J, with 21 bases in between. Germline CDR1 reads LGHNA; CDR2 reads YNFKEQ. This CDR3 comprises 16 residues.